These 28 T cell receptor beta chains share one sample of origin, sequenced in a study of a mutant IDH1 vaccine in newly diagnosed glioma. Repertoires were generated with immunoSEQ multiplex PCR, while TCRdb's copy carries only in-frame clones and drops some. The sample includes nearly 50,000 clones, 86% of them seen just once. Time point described: baseline, week 1 (first vaccination visit). Treatment specified: pre-vaccination baseline after standard-of-care therapy. Sample: PBMCs, taken from a glioma patient treated with radiotherapy, temozolomide or both. The receptors here all came from a man in his forties with glioma.

This clone was counted a few times. The V gene is TRBV5-8, the J gene TRBJ2-7, with 9 bases lining up with TRBD1. V shed 5 bases, J shed 1 base, and the junction held 7 bases outside the gene matches. The CDR3 runs 15 residues. Germline CDR1 and CDR2: SGHTS and YDEGEE. CDR3 sequence reads: CASRLPGQGSYEQYF. As DNA, the CDR3 is TGTGCCAGCAGGTTGCCGGGACAGGGTTCCTACGAGCAGTACTTC.

J is TRBJ2-3 and V is TRBV5-1; TRBD1 is a possible D gene (6 bases). Trimming shortened V by 2 bases and J by 2 bases, and 18 bases separated the two germline ends. Germline V lookup: CDR1 SGHRS, CDR2 YFSETQ. The CDR3 extends over 17 amino acids. For the CDR3, the DNA is TGCGCCAGCAGCTTAGGGACACCTCTTTTGTCCACAGATACGCAGTATTTT. Residues: CASSLGTPLLSTDTQYF.

This CDR3 is CASSGGQGGQPQHF. The DNA for the CDR3 is TGTGCCAGTAGCGGAGGACAGGGCGGGCAGCCCCAGCATTTT. This chain links TRBV19 with TRBJ1-5; 8 bases map to TRBD1. The V and J ends lost 6 bases and 7 bases, in that order; junction bases with no gene match: 8. The CDR3 is 14 residues long. CDR1 and CDR2 from the germline V gene are LNHDA and SQIVND (reference sequence).

V and J are TRBV10-3 and TRBJ2-3; D unclear. From germline, CDR1 is ENHRY and CDR2 SYGVKD. V was clipped by 5 bases and J by 2 bases, with 14 bases between them. CDR3 length equals 15 residues. CDR3 residues: CAISRDLLDTDTQYF. In nucleotides, the CDR3 is TGTGCCATCAGTCGAGACTTACTCGACACAGATACGCAGTATTTT.

The rearrangement links TRBV18 to TRBJ2-7; 8 bases are a match to TRBD1. J gave up 3 bases and V 2 bases, and 6 bases lay outside the gene matches. The CDR3 sequence is 15 residues long. The germline V gene has CDR1 KGHSH and CDR2 LQKENI. The CDR3 DNA reads TGTGCCAGCTCACCATCGCAGGGGGCTAGCTACGAGCAGTACTTC. This translates into CASSPSQGASYEQYF.

The sample holds a few counts of this clone. The chain links TRBV4-3 to TRBJ1-1; 8 bases are a match to TRBD1. The CDR3 is 18 residues long. Germline V lookup: CDR1 LGHNA, CDR2 YSLEER. V gave up 0 bases and J gave up 6 bases; unmatched junction bases: 15. The CDR3 here is CASSQDFVLGPGGPEAFF. CDR3 DNA sequence: TGCGCCAGCAGCCAAGACTTTGTTTTAGGCCCAGGGGGCCCTGAAGCTTTCTTT.

This rearrangement joins TRBV5-4 to TRBJ2-2; 8 bases align to TRBD1. Germline V gene data show CDR1 as SGHNT and CDR2 as YYREEE (reference sequence). The V segment lost 3 bases and the J segment 6 bases; nucleotides outside the gene matches: 7. This CDR3 has 15 residues. CDR3 DNA sequence: TGTGCCAGCAGCTCGCAGAACAGGGGGGCCGGGGAGCTGTTTTTT. This codes for CASSSQNRGAGELFF.

The chain links TRBV7-3 to TRBJ2-4, with 7 bases identical to TRBD2. With 2 bases clipped from V and 14 bases from J, the junction kept 9 bases outside the gene matches. Looked up from germline, CDR1 is SGHTA and CDR2 is FQGTGA. The CDR3 totals 13 residues. This CDR3 reads CASSLGILSGKYF. The DNA of the CDR3 is TGTGCCAGCAGCTTAGGTATTTTGAGCGGGAAGTACTTC.

Only a few counts were recorded for this clone. J is TRBJ2-3 and V is TRBV7-2; 7 bases match TRBD2. The CDR3 is 15 residues long. V lost 1 base and J lost 5; bases outside the gene matches: 6. Germline V gene data show CDR1 as SGHTA and CDR2 as FQGNSA. The CDR3 loop reads CASSLGLAEKDTQYF. The CDR3 nucleotides are TGTGCCAGCAGCTTAGGGCTAGCGGAAAAAGATACGCAGTATTTT.

The V and J genes are TRBV5-1 and TRBJ2-7; the match to TRBD2 covers 11 bases. V dropped 2 bases and J dropped 2; count of bases not matched to a gene: 6. The CDR3 spans 16 residues. CDR1 is SGHRS, CDR2 YFSETQ, per germline. In DNA form, the CDR3 reads TGCGCCAGCAGCTTCCGGACTAGCGGGCCTACCTACGAGCAGTACTTC. Amino acids: CASSFRTSGPTYEQYF.

This clone showed up just once. In nucleotides, the CDR3 is TGTGCCAGCAGTGACACGACCTCTGGACAGGGAAAGTGCTACACCTTC. Its translation is CASSDTTSGQGKCYTF. The rearrangement uses TRBV6-4 and TRBJ1-2; 8 positions agree with TRBD1. The CDR3 has 16 residues. CDR1 is MRHNA and CDR2 is SNTAGT in the germline V gene. Trimming removed 2 bases from V and 9 bases from J; junction bases left unmatched: 14.

There are a few counts of this clone. The J gene is TRBJ1-2, the V gene TRBV6-5; D remains ambiguous. V lost 3 bases to trimming and J lost 2 bases, with 10 bases between them. Germline loops: CDR1 MNHEY, CDR2 SVGAGI. The CDR3 covers 14 residues. In DNA form, the CDR3 reads TGTGCCAGCAGTTATCTGGGATTAAACTATGGCTACACCTTC. Residues: CASSYLGLNYGYTF.

The V and J genes are TRBV10-3 and TRBJ2-5; TRBD1 agrees at 7 bases. The germline V gene has CDR1 ENHRY and CDR2 SYGVKD. CDR3 length: 14 amino acids. V was clipped by 4 bases and J by 1 base; unmatched bases: 3. CDR3 DNA sequence: TGTGCCATCAGTGTGCGACAGGGCCAAGAGACCCAGTACTTC. This gives the protein CAISVRQGQETQYF.

V gene TRBV15 combines with J gene TRBJ2-1; 9 bases fit TRBD2. CDR1 is LNHNV and CDR2 is YYDKDF in the germline V gene (reference sequence). The CDR3 sequence is 15 residues long. J gave up 8 bases and V 5 bases, and 10 bases lay outside the gene matches. CDR3 loop: CATSGPRREGYEQFF. CDR3 nucleotides: TGTGCCACCAGCGGACCGAGGCGGGAGGGATATGAGCAGTTCTTC.

The rearrangement joins TRBV10-3 to TRBJ2-7; 10 bases fit TRBD1. The germline gives CDR1 ENHRY, CDR2 SYGVKD. The ends lost 10 bases at V and 3 bases at J; junction bases unmatched: 9. This CDR3 has 14 amino acids. In nucleotides, the CDR3 is TGTGCCACCCTTGGGCGGGACAGGGGCTACGAGCAGTACTTC. Amino acids: CATLGRDRGYEQYF.

V is TRBV19 and J is TRBJ2-7, with D possibly TRBD1 on 6 matching bases. In germline, CDR1 is LNHDA, CDR2 SQIVND (reference sequence). The length of the CDR3 is 13 residues. Trimming cost V 5 bases and J 3 bases, with 11 bases left between them. CDR3: CASSFQTGYEQYF. CDR3 DNA sequence: TGTGCCAGTAGTTTCCAGACAGGCTACGAGCAGTACTTC.

The chain is built from TRBV2 and TRBJ1-5, with D perhaps matching TRBD1 (5 bases). With 6 bases removed from V and 5 bases from J, the gap between germline ends came to 14 bases. The CDR3 contains 14 residues. Looked up from germline, CDR1 is SNHLY and CDR2 is FYNNEI. CDR3 DNA sequence: TGTGCCAGCAGACCCGGGACCGGAGATCAGCCCCAGCATTTT. Translated: CASRPGTGDQPQHF.

J is TRBJ2-5 and V is TRBV4-1; 15 bases are a match to TRBD2. V was pared by 2 bases and J by 6 bases, with 7 bases of the junction left unmatched. The germline CDR1 and CDR2 sequences are MGHRA and YSYEKL. The CDR3 runs 17 residues. The CDR3 protein is CASSQTGLAGGQQTQYF. Written as DNA, the CDR3 is TGCGCCAGCAGCCAAACAGGACTAGCGGGAGGGCAACAGACCCAGTACTTC.

The V call is TRBV28, the J call TRBJ2-7, with TRBD2 matching over 8 bases. CDR3 length: 14 amino acids. In germline, CDR1 is MDHEN, CDR2 SYDVKM. V was pared by 7 bases and J by 12 bases, with 17 bases of the junction left unmatched. The CDR3 DNA follows: TGTGCCAGCACCGTGGGGCTAGCGGGCCCACCGCGGTACTTC. Translated: CASTVGLAGPPRYF. Full variable domain (outside the CDR3, taken from reference TRBV28 and TRBJ2-7): DVKVTQSSRYLVKRTGEKVFLECVQDMDHENMFWYRQDPGLGLRLIYFSYDVKMKEKGDIPEGYSVSREKKERFSLILESASTNQTSMYLCASTVGLAGPPRYFGPGTRLTVT.

In its sample, this clone was seen a few times. The chain has TRBV6-6 and TRBJ2-5; 8 nucleotides align to TRBD1. Germline CDR1 and CDR2: MNHNY and SVGAGI (reference sequence). The V gene end was trimmed by 6 bases and the J gene end by 3 bases; junction bases not matched to a gene: 6. This CDR3 has 14 residues. As DNA, the CDR3 is TGTGCCAGCAGCCGACCGGGACAGGAAGAGACCCAGTACTTC. Translated: CASSRPGQEETQYF.

The gene calls are TRBV27 and TRBJ1-2; no clear D. In germline, CDR1 is MNHEY, CDR2 SMNVEV (reference sequence). The CDR3 covers 13 residues. V was shortened by 6 bases and J by 1 base, with 9 bases between the two germline ends. CDR3 region: CASSLRVNYGYTF. The CDR3 DNA reads TGTGCCAGCAGCCTCAGAGTTAACTATGGCTACACCTTC.

This clone appeared a single time. V gene TRBV4-3 combines with J gene TRBJ2-7; 7 bases match TRBD2. After removal of 0 bases from V and 2 bases from J, the junction contained 10 bases not matched to a gene. The CDR3 is 17 amino acids. Germline CDR1 reads LGHNA; CDR2 reads YSLEER. The CDR3 nucleotides are TGCGCCAGCAGCCAAGAAGATAGAGCGGGACCCGCCTACGAGCAGTACTTC. This sequence encodes CASSQEDRAGPAYEQYF.

In its sample, this clone was seen once. The chain has TRBV20-1 and TRBJ2-1; D call uncertain. Germline V lookup: CDR1 DFQATT, CDR2 SNEGSKA (reference sequence). The CDR3 has 11 amino acids. The CDR3 coding sequence is TGCAGCCCCCCTCTCTACAATGAGCAGTTCTTC. Protein product: CSPPLYNEQFF.

V is TRBV2 and J is TRBJ1-2, with D perhaps TRBD1 (5 bases). V was clipped by 1 base and J by 5 bases, with 5 bases between them. Germline V gene lookup returns CDR1 SNHLY and CDR2 FYNNEI. This CDR3 region has 12 residues. In DNA form, the CDR3 reads TGTGCCAGCAGTGAAGGACAGTATGGCTACACCTTC. This codes for CASSEGQYGYTF. Together with reference TRBV2 and TRBJ1-2, the CDR3 gives the full variable domain: EPEVTQTPSHQVTQMGQEVILRCVPISNHLYFYWYRQILGQKVEFLVSFYNNEISEKSEIFDDQFSVERPDGSNFTLKIRSTKLEDSAMYFCASSEGQYGYTFGSGTRLTVV.

This chain joins TRBV7-9 and TRBJ2-5; 10 nucleotides align to TRBD1. Germline V gene lookup returns CDR1 SEHNR and CDR2 FQNEAQ (reference sequence). The CDR3 has 15 amino acids. The V and J ends lost 5 bases and 5 bases, in that order; junction bases with no gene match: 8. The CDR3 coding sequence is TGTGCCAGCAGCCGGACAGGGGGTGTCGTTGAGACCCAGTACTTC. Translation gives CASSRTGGVVETQYF.

The chain carries TRBV6-4 and TRBJ2-3; 7 nucleotides line up with TRBD1. Germline V gene sequence: CDR1 MRHNA, CDR2 SNTAGT. The junction had 7 bases not matched to a gene; V was cut back by 5 bases and J by 5 bases. The CDR3 contains 14 residues. DNA of the CDR3: TGTGCCAGCAGTATAGTAGGGGGCCAAGATACGCAGTATTTT. It specifies CASSIVGGQDTQYF.

This clone was detected once. The chain recombines TRBV20-1 with TRBJ1-2; the D is unclear. V was cut by 5 bases and J by 6 bases, with 10 bases left in between. Germline V gene lookup returns CDR1 DFQATT and CDR2 SNEGSKA (reference sequence). CDR3 length equals 11 residues. The CDR3 reads CSAGRDNGYTF. Written as DNA, the CDR3 is TGCAGTGCTGGACGGGATAATGGCTACACCTTC.

This clone has more than one count but fewer than ten. The chain recombines TRBV9 with TRBJ2-1, with D unclear. This CDR3 contains 13 residues. With 6 bases removed from V and 9 bases from J, the gap between germline ends came to 16 bases. Germline V lookup: CDR1 SGDLS, CDR2 YYNGEE. CDR3 nucleotide sequence: TGTGCCAGCAACACGCCAGGTGCGGTTGAGCAGTTCTTC. Its translation: CASNTPGAVEQFF.